This entry lists 17 T cell receptor beta chains sequenced from one sample in a study of blood T cell repertoires in COVID-19. Profiling relied on immunoSEQ multiplex PCR, and the TCRdb table lists in-frame clones only, not all of them. The sample includes about 500,000 clones, about 90% of them seen just once. Material: PBMCs or T cells enriched from blood (not recorded which). These TCRs come from a woman aged 18 to 35 who had recovered from COVID-19.

The chain uses TRBV11-2 and TRBJ2-7; possible D gene TRBD1, 5 bases. V was cut by 3 bases and J by 0 bases, with 9 bases left in between. Germline-derived CDR1 and CDR2 are SGHAT and FQNNGV. This CDR3 spans 14 amino acids. CDR3 residues: CASSFRQFSYEQYF. For the CDR3, the DNA is TGTGCCAGCAGCTTCAGACAGTTCTCCTACGAGCAGTACTTC.

The rearrangement links TRBV5-1 to TRBJ1-4; TRBD1 agrees at 8 bases. CDR3 length: 13 residues. Germline V gene data show CDR1 as SGHRS and CDR2 as YFSETQ. The ends lost 1 base at V and 11 bases at J; junction bases unmatched: 4. The CDR3 here is CASSLNTGGKLFF. The CDR3, as DNA: TGCGCCAGCAGCTTGAACACAGGGGGGAAACTGTTTTTT.

Only a few counts were recorded for this clone. The chain has TRBV4-1 and TRBJ1-3; D remains ambiguous. V was clipped by 4 bases and J by 4 bases, with 29 bases between them. Germline-derived CDR1 and CDR2 are MGHRA and YSYEKL. This CDR3 spans 20 amino acids. The CDR3 nucleotides read TGCGCCAGCAGCCGGACGCCTTTCGGGAACAGCCTACGCCTAGGAAACACCATATATTTT. Translated: CASSRTPFGNSLRLGNTIYF.

The V call is TRBV30, the J call TRBJ1-1; D not certain. This CDR3 is 11 amino acids long. The V end lost 1 base, the J end lost 5 bases, and 5 bases lay between the germline ends. Germline V lookup: CDR1 GTSNPN, CDR2 SVGIG (reference sequence). The CDR3 sequence: CAWSDQTEAFF. CDR3 nucleotide sequence: TGTGCCTGGAGTGACCAGACTGAAGCTTTCTTT. Together with reference TRBV30 and TRBJ1-1, the CDR3 gives the full variable domain: SQTIHQWPATLVQPVGSPLSLECTVEGTSNPNLYWYRQAAGRGLQLLFYSVGIGQISSEVPQNLSASRPQDRQFILSSKKLLLSDSGFYLCAWSDQTEAFFGQGTRLTVV.

This chain links TRBV6-2 or TRBV6-3 with TRBJ2-3; D gene ambiguous. The CDR3 runs to 15 residues. Germline V gene sequence: CDR1 MNHEY, CDR2 SVGEGT. Trimming left V 2 bases short and J 4 bases short, with 13 bases between. CDR3 nucleotides: TGTGCCAGCAGTTACGAGTTAGCAGTCCCAGATACGCAGTATTTT. Its protein product is CASSYELAVPDTQYF.

The V call is TRBV10-3, the J call TRBJ2-1; 7 nucleotides match TRBD1. The V gene end was trimmed by 7 bases and the J gene end by 5 bases; junction bases not matched to a gene: 5. The CDR3 sequence is 13 residues long. The germline CDR1 and CDR2 sequences are ENHRY and SYGVKD. This chain's CDR3 is CAITPTGDNEQFF. CDR3 bases: TGTGCCATCACCCCAACAGGGGACAATGAGCAGTTCTTC.

This clone appeared once. V usage is TRBV11-1 and J usage is TRBJ1-1, with TRBD1 identical over 7 bases. V lost 4 bases, J lost 10 bases, and 12 bases stayed unmatched. The V gene's germline CDR1 is SGHAT and CDR2 FQDESV (reference sequence). The CDR3 is 14 amino acids. This CDR3 reads CASSSPPGTEGAFF. CDR3 DNA sequence: TGTGCCAGCAGCTCACCACCCGGGACAGAAGGAGCTTTCTTT. The full variable domain, completed using reference TRBV11-1 and TRBJ1-1, is EAEVAQSPRYKITEKSQAVAFWCDPISGHATLYWYRQILGQGPELLVQFQDESVVDDSQLPKDRFSAERLKGVDSTLKIQPAELGDSAMYLCASSSPPGTEGAFFGQGTRLTVV.

The J gene is TRBJ1-6, the V gene TRBV5-1, with D unclear. The CDR3 spans 16 residues. V lost 4 bases to trimming and J lost 0 bases, with 11 bases between them. Germline lookup yields CDR1 SGHRS and CDR2 YFSETQ. CDR3 nucleotide sequence: TGCGCCAGCAGCCCATCCCATAGCTCCTATAATTCACCCCTCCACTTT. Its translation is CASSPSHSSYNSPLHF.

This clone was seen just once. The gene calls are TRBV10-3 and TRBJ2-1; perhaps TRBD2 as D (6 bases). Germline V gives CDR1 ENHRY, CDR2 SYGVKD. Trimming took off 0 bases at V and 6 bases at J, with 12 bases between the two ends. The CDR3 extends over 15 amino acids. Here the CDR3 reads CAISESIPGGNEQFF. The CDR3 nucleotides read TGTGCCATCAGTGAGTCGATCCCCGGGGGCAATGAGCAGTTCTTC.

The chain couples TRBV27 to TRBJ2-3, with 7 bases fitting TRBD1. From germline, CDR1 is MNHEY and CDR2 SMNVEV (reference sequence). This CDR3 has 15 residues. V shed 5 bases, J shed 4 bases, and the junction held 9 bases outside the gene matches. CDR3 residues: CASSIGGPYSDTQYF. The DNA of the CDR3 is TGTGCCAGCAGTATAGGGGGCCCTTATTCAGATACGCAGTATTTT.

The rearrangement links TRBV5-4 to TRBJ1-5, with D tentatively TRBD1 (5 bases). The germline V and J ends were trimmed by 3 bases and 2 bases, with 15 bases remaining between them. The V gene's germline CDR1 is SGHNT and CDR2 YYREEE (reference sequence). The CDR3 runs to 16 residues. This CDR3 reads CASSSWGVVGNQPQHF. CDR3 sequence (DNA): TGTGCCAGCAGCTCCTGGGGGGTAGTGGGCAATCAGCCCCAGCATTTT.

The rearrangement uses TRBV5-1 and TRBJ2-1, with 14 bases fitting TRBD2. Losses at the gene ends were 4 bases for V and 7 bases for J; bases not matched to a gene: 10. This CDR3 spans 17 amino acids. Germline CDR1 is SGHRS and CDR2 is YFSETQ. This CDR3 reads CASSPTTSGGAANEQFF. CDR3 coding DNA: TGCGCCAGCAGCCCGACGACTAGCGGGGGGGCCGCAAATGAGCAGTTCTTC.

The chain is built from TRBV19 and TRBJ1-6; TRBD1 matches 9 bases. From germline, CDR1 is LNHDA and CDR2 SQIVND (reference sequence). The CDR3 has 17 residues. Losses at the gene ends were 6 bases for V and 10 bases for J; bases not matched to a gene: 16. The CDR3: CASSPSGTGKIGSPLHF. CDR3 nucleotide sequence: TGTGCCAGTAGCCCGTCCGGGACAGGGAAAATCGGGTCACCCCTCCACTTT.

This clone showed up just once. This same CDR3 is encoded by further DNA sequences in the sample. The chain joins TRBV9 to TRBJ2-6; possible D gene TRBD1, 6 bases. Trimming took off 4 bases at V and 2 bases at J, with 10 bases between the two ends. This CDR3 comprises 15 residues. Germline CDR1 SGDLS, CDR2 YYNGEE. The CDR3 DNA sequence: TGTGCCAGCAGCTCTTCAGGGGCTGGGGCCAACGTCCTGACTTTC. Translating gives CASSSSGAGANVLTF.

The rearrangement uses TRBV3-1 (or the pseudogene TRBV3-2) and TRBJ1-4, with 7 nucleotides matching TRBD1. In germline, CDR1 is LGHDT, CDR2 YNNKEL (reference sequence). This CDR3 has 14 residues. V was pared by 4 bases and J by 6 bases, with 5 bases of the junction left unmatched. The CDR3 reads CASSLRGFDEKLFF. The CDR3 nucleotides read TGTGCCAGCAGCCTCAGGGGGTTCGATGAAAAACTGTTTTTT.

V and J are TRBV2 and TRBJ1-3, with D maybe TRBD1 (6 bases). The length of the CDR3 is 14 residues. Germline V gene sequence: CDR1 SNHLY, CDR2 FYNNEI. The DNA for the CDR3 is TGTGCAAAGGGGGTAATTTCGGAAGGAAACACCATATATTTT. It translates to CAKGVISEGNTIYF.

This chain joins TRBV4-1 and TRBJ1-2; no firm D call. This CDR3 is built from 14 residues. Germline V gene data show CDR1 as MGHRA and CDR2 as YSYEKL. V shed 4 bases and J shed 5 bases, with 14 bases lying between them. The CDR3 DNA sequence: TGCGCCAGCAGCCCCCTGGGAGAAATTTATGGCTACACCTTC. This translates into CASSPLGEIYGYTF.